One T cell receptor beta chain is described in this entry. What it recognizes is unknown. The data were taken from a study of blood T cells in healthy people across ages. Points from the study as a whole: Per million T cells, TCR beta diversity dropped about linearly as age rose.

CDR1 and CDR2 from the germline V gene are MNHEY and SVGAGI. The CDR3 runs to 14 residues. After removal of 5 bases from V and 9 bases from J, the junction contained 7 bases not matched to a gene. PCR was performed a second time for roughly 7 to 12 cycles using a sample-barcoded 5' primer and a J-beta primer mix. Each of the cDNA molecules was tagged by a template-switch adaptor with 12 random nucleotides. MiXCR, run by TCRdb on the 5' RACE reads, gives a single entry per CDR3 protein. The table records some 760,000 distinct CDR3 sequences, around a quarter of them present only once. These same records also appear under a second study, on T cells of mothers and their children. That work adds: Thymic selection molds TCR recombination products alike in related and unrelated pairs.

This chain uses TRBV6-5 with TRBJ2-1, with 10 bases fitting TRBD1. Sequenced material: blood. This clonotype was sampled from a boy younger than 18 in good health. The CDR3 DNA follows: TGTGCCAGCAGTCGCGGGGGACAGGGGACTGAGCAGTTCTTC. It specifies CASSRGGQGTEQFF.